The clone carrying this T cell receptor beta chain was seen a handful of times. What it recognizes is unknown. This sample is drawn from a study of blood T cells in healthy people across ages. General study findings and limits: The CMV status of each donor remained undetermined, and this could have confounded shifts in expanded clonotypes.

A sample-barcoded 5' primer and a J-beta primer mix were used in a second PCR of roughly 7 to 12 cycles. TCRdb used MiXCR to reprocess the 5' RACE reads, holding one entry per CDR3 protein. The sample carries some 920,000 distinct CDR3 sequences, just over 50% recorded once. Sample: blood. The sequence derives from a woman in her sixties in good health.

The CDR3 region is CASSVQVSTDTQYF. DNA of the CDR3: TGTGCCAGCAGCGTCCAAGTTAGCACAGATACGCAGTATTTT. The genes are TRBV9 and TRBJ2-3; the D is unclear. The CDR3 is made up of 14 amino acids. The V end was cut by 2 bases, the J end by 0 bases, with 7 bases between. CDR1 is SGDLS, CDR2 YYNGEE, per germline.